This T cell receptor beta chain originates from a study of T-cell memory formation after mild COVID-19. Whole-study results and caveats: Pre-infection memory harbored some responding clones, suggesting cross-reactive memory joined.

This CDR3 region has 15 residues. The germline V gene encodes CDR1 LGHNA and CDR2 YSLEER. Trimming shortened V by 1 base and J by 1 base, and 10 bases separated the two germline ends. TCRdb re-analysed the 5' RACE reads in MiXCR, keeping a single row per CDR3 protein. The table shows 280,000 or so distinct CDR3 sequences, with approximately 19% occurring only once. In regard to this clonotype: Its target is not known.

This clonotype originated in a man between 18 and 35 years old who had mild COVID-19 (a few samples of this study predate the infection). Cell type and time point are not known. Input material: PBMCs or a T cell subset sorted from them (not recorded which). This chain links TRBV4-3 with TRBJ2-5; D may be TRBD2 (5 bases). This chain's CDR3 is CASSQGTGVQETQYF. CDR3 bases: TGCGCCAGCAGCCAAGGAACCGGGGTCCAAGAGACCCAGTACTTC.